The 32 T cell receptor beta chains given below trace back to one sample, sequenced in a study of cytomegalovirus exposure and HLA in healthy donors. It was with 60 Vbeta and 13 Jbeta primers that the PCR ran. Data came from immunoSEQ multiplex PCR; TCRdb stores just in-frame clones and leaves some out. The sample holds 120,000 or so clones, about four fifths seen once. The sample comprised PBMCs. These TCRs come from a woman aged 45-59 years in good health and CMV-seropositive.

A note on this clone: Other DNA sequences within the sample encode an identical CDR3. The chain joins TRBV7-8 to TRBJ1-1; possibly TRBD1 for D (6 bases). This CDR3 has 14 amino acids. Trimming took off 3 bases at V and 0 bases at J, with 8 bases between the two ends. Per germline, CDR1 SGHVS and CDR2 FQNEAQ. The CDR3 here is CASSFGQLNTEAFF. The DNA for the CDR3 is TGTGCCAGCAGCTTCGGACAGTTGAACACTGAAGCTTTCTTT. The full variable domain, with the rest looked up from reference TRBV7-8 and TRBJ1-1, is GAGVSQSPRYKVAKRGQDVALRCDPISGHVSLFWYQQALGQGPEFLTYFQNEAQLDKSGLPSDRFFAERPEGSVSTLKIQRTQQEDSAVYLCASSFGQLNTEAFFGQGTRLTVV.

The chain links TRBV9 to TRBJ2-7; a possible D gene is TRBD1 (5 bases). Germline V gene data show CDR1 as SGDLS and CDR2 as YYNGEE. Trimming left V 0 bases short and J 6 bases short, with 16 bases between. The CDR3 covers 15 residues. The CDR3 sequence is CASSVALGDQSEQYF. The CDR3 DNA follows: TGTGCCAGCAGCGTAGCTCTAGGGGATCAATCCGAGCAGTACTTC.

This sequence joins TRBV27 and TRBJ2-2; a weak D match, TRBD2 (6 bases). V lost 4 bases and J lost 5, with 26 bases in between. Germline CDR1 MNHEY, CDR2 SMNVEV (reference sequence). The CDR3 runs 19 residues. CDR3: CASSSRLLAGWRETGELFF. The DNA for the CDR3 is TGTGCCAGCAGTTCTCGACTCCTTGCAGGGTGGAGGGAAACCGGGGAGCTGTTTTTT.

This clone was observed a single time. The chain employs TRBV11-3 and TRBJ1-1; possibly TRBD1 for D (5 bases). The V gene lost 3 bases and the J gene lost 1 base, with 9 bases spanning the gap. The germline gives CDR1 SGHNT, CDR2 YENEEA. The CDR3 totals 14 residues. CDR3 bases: TGTGCCAGCAGCTTTACAGGACAGAACACTGAAGCTTTCTTT. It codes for CASSFTGQNTEAFF.

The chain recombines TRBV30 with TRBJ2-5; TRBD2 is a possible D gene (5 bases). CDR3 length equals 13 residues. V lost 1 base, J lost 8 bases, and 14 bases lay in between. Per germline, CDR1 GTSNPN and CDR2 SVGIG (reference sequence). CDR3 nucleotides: TGTGCCTGGAGTGCATGGCGGGCCGGTACCCAGTACTTC. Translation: CAWSAWRAGTQYF.

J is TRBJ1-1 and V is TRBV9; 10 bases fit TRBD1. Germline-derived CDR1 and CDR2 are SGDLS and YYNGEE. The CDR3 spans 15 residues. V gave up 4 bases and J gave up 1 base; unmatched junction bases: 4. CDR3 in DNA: TGTGCCAGCAGCCCCCGGGACAGGGGGAACACTGAAGCTTTCTTT. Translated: CASSPRDRGNTEAFF.

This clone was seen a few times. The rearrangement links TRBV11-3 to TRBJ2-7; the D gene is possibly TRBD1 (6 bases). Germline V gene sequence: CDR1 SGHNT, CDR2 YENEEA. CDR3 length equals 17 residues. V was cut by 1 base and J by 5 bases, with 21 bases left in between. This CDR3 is CASSLGGSAGDWDEQYF. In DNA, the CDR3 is TGTGCCAGCAGCTTAGGAGGATCAGCAGGGGATTGGGACGAGCAGTACTTC.

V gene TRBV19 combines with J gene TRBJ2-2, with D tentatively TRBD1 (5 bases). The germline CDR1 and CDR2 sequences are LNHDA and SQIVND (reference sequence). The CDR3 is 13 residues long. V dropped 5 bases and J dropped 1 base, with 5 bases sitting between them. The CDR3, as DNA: TGTGCCAGTAGTCAGGGGAACACCGGGGAGCTGTTTTTT. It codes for CASSQGNTGELFF.

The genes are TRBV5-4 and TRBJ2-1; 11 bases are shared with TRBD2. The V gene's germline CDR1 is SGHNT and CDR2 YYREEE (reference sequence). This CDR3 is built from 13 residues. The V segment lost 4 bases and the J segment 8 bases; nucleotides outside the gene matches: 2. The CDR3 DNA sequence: TGTGCCAGCAGCACGACTAGCGGGGATGAGCAGTTCTTC. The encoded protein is CASSTTSGDEQFF. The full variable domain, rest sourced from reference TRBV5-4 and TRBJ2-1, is ETGVTQSPTHLIKTRGQQVTLRCSSQSGHNTVSWYQQALGQGPQFIFQYYREEENGRGNFPPRFSGLQFPNYSSELNVNALELDDSALYLCASSTTSGDEQFFGPGTRLTVL.

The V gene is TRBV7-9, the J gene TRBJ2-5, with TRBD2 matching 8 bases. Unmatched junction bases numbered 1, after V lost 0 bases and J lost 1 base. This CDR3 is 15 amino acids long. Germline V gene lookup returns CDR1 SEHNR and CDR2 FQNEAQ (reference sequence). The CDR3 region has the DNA TGTGCCAGCAGCTTAGCAAGCGGGAGCCAAGAGACCCAGTACTTC. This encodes CASSLASGSQETQYF.

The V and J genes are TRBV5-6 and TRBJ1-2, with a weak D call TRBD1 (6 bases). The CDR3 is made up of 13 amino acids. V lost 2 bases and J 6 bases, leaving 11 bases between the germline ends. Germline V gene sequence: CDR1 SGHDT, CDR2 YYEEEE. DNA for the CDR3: TGTGCCAGCAGCTTACAGGGATTACATGGCTACACCTTC. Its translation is CASSLQGLHGYTF.

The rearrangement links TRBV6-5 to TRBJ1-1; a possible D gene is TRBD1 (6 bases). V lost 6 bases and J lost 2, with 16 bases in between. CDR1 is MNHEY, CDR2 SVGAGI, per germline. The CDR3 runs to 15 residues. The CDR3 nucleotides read TGTGCCAGCAGCAGGGGCACCCGAGGAAACACTGAAGCTTTCTTT. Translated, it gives CASSRGTRGNTEAFF.

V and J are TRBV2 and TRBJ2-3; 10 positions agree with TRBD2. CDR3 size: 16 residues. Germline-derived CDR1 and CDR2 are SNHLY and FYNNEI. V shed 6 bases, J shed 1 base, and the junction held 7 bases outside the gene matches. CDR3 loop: CASSLQRGGGTDTQYF. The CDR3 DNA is TGTGCCAGCAGCCTTCAGCGGGGGGGAGGCACAGATACGCAGTATTTT.

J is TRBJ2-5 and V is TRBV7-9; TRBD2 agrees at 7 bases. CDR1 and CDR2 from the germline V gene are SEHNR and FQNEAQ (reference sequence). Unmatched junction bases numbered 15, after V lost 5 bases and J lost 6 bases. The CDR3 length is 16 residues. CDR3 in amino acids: CASSRLRGVRQKTQYF. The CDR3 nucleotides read TGTGCCAGCAGCCGCTTACGGGGGGTACGACAAAAGACCCAGTACTTC. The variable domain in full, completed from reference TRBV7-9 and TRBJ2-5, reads DTGVSQNPRHKITKRGQNVTFRCDPISEHNRLYWYRQTLGQGPEFLTYFQNEAQLEKSRLLSDRFSAERPKGSFSTLEIQRTEQGDSAMYLCASSRLRGVRQKTQYFGPGTRLLVL.

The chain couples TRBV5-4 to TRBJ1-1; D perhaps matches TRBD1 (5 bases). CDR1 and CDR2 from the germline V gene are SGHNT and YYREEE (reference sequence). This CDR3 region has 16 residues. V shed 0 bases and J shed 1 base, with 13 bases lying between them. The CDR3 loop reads CASSLGQGIENTEAFF. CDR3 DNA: TGTGCCAGCAGCTTGGGGCAGGGAATTGAGAACACTGAAGCTTTCTTT.

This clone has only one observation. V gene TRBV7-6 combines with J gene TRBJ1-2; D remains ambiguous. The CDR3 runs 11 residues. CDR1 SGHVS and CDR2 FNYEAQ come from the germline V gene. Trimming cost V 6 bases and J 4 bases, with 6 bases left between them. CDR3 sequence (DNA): TGTGCCAGCAGAGGAGTCTATGGCTACACCTTC. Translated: CASRGVYGYTF. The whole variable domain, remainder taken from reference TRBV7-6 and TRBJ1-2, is GAGVSQSPRYKVTKRGQDVALRCDPISGHVSLYWYRQALGQGPEFLTYFNYEAQQDKSGLPNDRFSAERPEGSISTLTIQRTEQRDSAMYRCASRGVYGYTFGSGTRLTVV.

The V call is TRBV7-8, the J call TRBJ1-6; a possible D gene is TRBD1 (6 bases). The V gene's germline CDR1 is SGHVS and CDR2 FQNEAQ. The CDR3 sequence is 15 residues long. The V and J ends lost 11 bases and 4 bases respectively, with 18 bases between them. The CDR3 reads CACQSVQGYNSPLHF. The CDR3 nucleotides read TGTGCCTGCCAATCCGTACAGGGATATAATTCACCCCTCCACTTT. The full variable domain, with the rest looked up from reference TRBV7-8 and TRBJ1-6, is GAGVSQSPRYKVAKRGQDVALRCDPISGHVSLFWYQQALGQGPEFLTYFQNEAQLDKSGLPSDRFFAERPEGSVSTLKIQRTQQEDSAVYLCACQSVQGYNSPLHFGNGTRLTVT.

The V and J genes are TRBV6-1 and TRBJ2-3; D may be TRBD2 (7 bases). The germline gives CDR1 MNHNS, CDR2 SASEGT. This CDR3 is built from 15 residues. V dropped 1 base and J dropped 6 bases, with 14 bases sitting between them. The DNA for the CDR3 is TGTGCCAGCAGTGAAGGGGGGGGGCGAGGGGATACGCAGTATTTT. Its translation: CASSEGGGRGDTQYF.

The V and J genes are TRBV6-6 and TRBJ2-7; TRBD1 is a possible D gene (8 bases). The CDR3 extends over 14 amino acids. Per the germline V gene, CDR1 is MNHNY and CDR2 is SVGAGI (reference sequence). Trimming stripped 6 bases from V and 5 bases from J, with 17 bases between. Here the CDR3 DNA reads TGTGCCAGCAGCTACAGGGGGGGCCCCCACGAGCAGTACTTC. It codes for CASSYRGGPHEQYF.

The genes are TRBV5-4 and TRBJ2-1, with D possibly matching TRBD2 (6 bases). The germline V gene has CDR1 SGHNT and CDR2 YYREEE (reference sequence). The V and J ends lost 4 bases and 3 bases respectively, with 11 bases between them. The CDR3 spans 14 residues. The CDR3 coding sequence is TGTGCCAGCAGCCCGGTGGGGGGCTACAATGAGCAGTTCTTC. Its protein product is CASSPVGGYNEQFF.

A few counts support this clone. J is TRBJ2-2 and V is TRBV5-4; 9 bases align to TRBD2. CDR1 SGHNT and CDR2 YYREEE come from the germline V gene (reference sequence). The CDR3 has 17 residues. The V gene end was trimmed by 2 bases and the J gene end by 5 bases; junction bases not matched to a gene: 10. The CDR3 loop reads CASSFATASGDTGELFF. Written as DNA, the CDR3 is TGTGCCAGCAGCTTCGCGACGGCTAGCGGGGATACCGGGGAGCTGTTTTTT.

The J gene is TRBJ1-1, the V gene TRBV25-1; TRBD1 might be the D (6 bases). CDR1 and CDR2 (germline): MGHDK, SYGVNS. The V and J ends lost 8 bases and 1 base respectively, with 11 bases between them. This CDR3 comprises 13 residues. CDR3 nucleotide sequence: TGTGCCAGCTTGACAGGAGAGAACACTGAAGCTTTCTTT. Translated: CASLTGENTEAFF.

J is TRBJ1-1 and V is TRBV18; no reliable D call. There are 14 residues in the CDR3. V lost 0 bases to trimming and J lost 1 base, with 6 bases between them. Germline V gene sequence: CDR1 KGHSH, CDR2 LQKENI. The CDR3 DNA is TGTGCCAGCTCACCACCCCCAGAGAACACTGAAGCTTTCTTT. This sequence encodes CASSPPPENTEAFF.

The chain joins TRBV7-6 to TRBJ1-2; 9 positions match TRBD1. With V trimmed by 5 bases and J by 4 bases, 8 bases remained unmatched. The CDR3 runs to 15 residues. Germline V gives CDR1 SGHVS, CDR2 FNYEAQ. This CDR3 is CASSPLGDRAYGYTF. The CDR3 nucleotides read TGTGCCAGCAGCCCACTGGGGGACAGGGCCTATGGCTACACCTTC.

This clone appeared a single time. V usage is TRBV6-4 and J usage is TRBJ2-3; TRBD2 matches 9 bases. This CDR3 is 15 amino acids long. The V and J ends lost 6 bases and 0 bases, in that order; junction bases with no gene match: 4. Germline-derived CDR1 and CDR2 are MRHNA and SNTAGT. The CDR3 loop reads CASSPTSGSTDTQYF. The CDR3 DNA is TGTGCCAGCAGCCCGACTAGCGGAAGCACAGATACGCAGTATTTT.

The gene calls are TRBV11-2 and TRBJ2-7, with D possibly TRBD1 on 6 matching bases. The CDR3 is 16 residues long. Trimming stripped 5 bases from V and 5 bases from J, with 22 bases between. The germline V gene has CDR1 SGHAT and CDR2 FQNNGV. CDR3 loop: CASSTRLDPYRDEQYF. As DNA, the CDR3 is TGTGCCAGCAGCACACGACTTGACCCCTACAGGGACGAGCAGTACTTC.

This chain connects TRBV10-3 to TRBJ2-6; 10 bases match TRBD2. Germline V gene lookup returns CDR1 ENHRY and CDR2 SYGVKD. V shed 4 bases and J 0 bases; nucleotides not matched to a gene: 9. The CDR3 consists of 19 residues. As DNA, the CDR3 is TGTGCCATCAGTGCAAACTTAGCGGGGGGACCCTCTGGGGCCAACGTCCTGACTTTC. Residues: CAISANLAGGPSGANVLTF.

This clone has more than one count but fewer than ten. CDR3 residues: CASSESRRGSVDEQYF. For the CDR3, the DNA is TGTGCCAGCAGTGAATCTCGGAGAGGGAGTGTGGACGAGCAGTACTTC. The gene calls are TRBV25-1 and TRBJ2-7; D is perhaps TRBD2 (5 bases). The CDR3 is made up of 16 amino acids. CDR1 is MGHDK, CDR2 SYGVNS, per germline. V lost 1 base and J 5 bases, leaving 18 bases between the germline ends.

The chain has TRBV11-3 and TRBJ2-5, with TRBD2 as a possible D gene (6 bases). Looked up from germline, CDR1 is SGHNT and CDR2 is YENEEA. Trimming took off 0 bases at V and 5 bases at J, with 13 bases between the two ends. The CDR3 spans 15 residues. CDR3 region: CASSLDMRGGETQYF. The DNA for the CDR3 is TGTGCCAGCAGCTTAGATATGCGGGGAGGCGAGACCCAGTACTTC.

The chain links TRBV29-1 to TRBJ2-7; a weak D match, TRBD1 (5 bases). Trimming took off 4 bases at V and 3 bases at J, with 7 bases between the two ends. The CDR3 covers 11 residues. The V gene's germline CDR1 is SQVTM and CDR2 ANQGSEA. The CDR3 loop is CSVGDSYEQYF. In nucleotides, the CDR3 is TGCAGCGTTGGAGACAGCTACGAGCAGTACTTC.

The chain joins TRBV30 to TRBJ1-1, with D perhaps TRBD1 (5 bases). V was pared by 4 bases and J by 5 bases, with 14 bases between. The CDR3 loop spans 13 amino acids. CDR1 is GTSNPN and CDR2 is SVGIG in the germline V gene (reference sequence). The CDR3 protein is CAWTAGRGTEAFF. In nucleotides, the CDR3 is TGTGCCTGGACTGCCGGACGGGGGACTGAAGCTTTCTTT.

This chain's CDR3 is CASSLYSGGSIGTQYF. CDR3 sequence (DNA): TGTGCCAGCAGTTTATACAGCGGGGGCTCGATAGGCACCCAGTACTTC. The chain recombines TRBV27 with TRBJ2-5; TRBD2 matches at 8 bases. The ends lost 1 base at V and 8 bases at J; junction bases unmatched: 12. The germline CDR1 and CDR2 sequences are MNHEY and SMNVEV (reference sequence). The CDR3 contains 16 residues.